Listed below are T cell receptor beta chains from one sample, sequenced in a study of human T cells and chemical hapten exposure. TCRdb reanalysed the RACE reads using MiXCR and keeps one entry per CDR3 protein. The repertoire holds about 54,000 distinct CDR3 sequences, with over 9.5% as singletons. Sample: whole blood, taken in connection with sensitization to the hapten diphenylcyclopropenone (DPC). Receptors were obtained from a woman between 50 and 59 years old with alopecia areata. Some clones in this sample may be carry-over from other donors' samples. Both conserved end residues are part of each CDR3. D genes are given only for firm matches. Clone size is not always given. Where it is, it says once, few, many or a class for expanded clones.

>NA|TRBJ1-1|many|TRBV20-1
TGCAGTGCTAGAGATGGCCTGGCGGAGGAAGCTTTCTTT
CSARDGLAEEAFF
>NA|TRBJ1-1|once|TRBV2
TGTGCCAGCAGCGGGGGTCCGAACACTGAAGCTTTCTTT
CASSGGPNTEAFF
>NA|TRBJ2-7|few|TRBV28
TGTGCCAGCAGCGCGGCTGGGTACGAGCAGTACTTC
CASSAAGYEQYF
>NA|TRBJ1-1|many|TRBV5-1
TGCGCCAGCAGCTTTGGGGGTCCGGAGGAAGCTTTCTTT
CASSFGGPEEAFF
>TRBD1|TRBJ2-7|NA|TRBV4-3
TGCGCCAGCAGCCAAGATACCGGGACAGGGATCTACGAGCAGTACTTC
CASSQDTGTGIYEQYF
>NA|TRBJ1-1|NA|TRBV5-1
TGCGCCAGCAGCCCTCCCTCCGGGACTGCGAACACTGAAGCTTTCTTT
CASSPPSGTANTEAFF
>NA|TRBJ2-5|few|TRBV4-2
TGTGCCAGCAGCCAAGATCCCCAAGAGACCCAGTACTTC
CASSQDPQETQYF
>TRBD1|TRBJ2-3|NA|TRBV11-2
TGTGCCAGCAGCACCAGACCGGGACAGGGCACATATACGCAGTATTTT
CASSTRPGQGTYTQYF
>NA|TRBJ2-4|few|TRBV20-1
TGCAGTGCTAGAGATGAAGCCAAAAACATTCAGTACTTC
CSARDEAKNIQYF
>TRBD2|TRBJ2-1|NA|TRBV10-2
TGCGCCAGCACGGAGACTAGCGGGAACTACAATGAGCAGTTCTTC
CASTETSGNYNEQFF
>NA|TRBJ2-7|NA|TRBV28
TGTGCCAGCAGTAACCAGGGGAGCTCCTACGAGCAGTACTTC
CASSNQGSSYEQYF
>NA|TRBJ1-1|NA|TRBV5-1
TGCGCCAGCAGCCCCTACTTTAACACTGAAGCTTTCTTT
CASSPYFNTEAFF
>NA|TRBJ2-5|few|TRBV20-1
TGCAGTGCTGTTGGATCCCACGACCAAGAGACCCAGTACTTC
CSAVGSHDQETQYF
>NA|TRBJ1-4|few|TRBV7-2
TGTGCCAGCAGACCGACTGCAACTAATGAAAAACTGTTTTTT
CASRPTATNEKLFF
>TRBD1|TRBJ2-1|few|TRBV7-2
TGTGCCAGCAGCTTAGGACAAGGACAGGTCAGTGAGCAGTTCTTC
CASSLGQGQVSEQFF
>TRBD2|TRBJ2-1|many|TRBV15
TGTGCCACCAGCAGAGATGTAGCGGGACTAGGGTCCCATGAGCAGTTCTTC
CATSRDVAGLGSHEQFF
>TRBD2|TRBJ2-5|many|TRBV18
TGTGCCAGCTCACCACCGGGAACTAGCGCTCAAGAGACCCAGTACTTC
CASSPPGTSAQETQYF
>NA|TRBJ2-3|few|TRBV2
TGTGCCAGCAGTTCTGCCGGAGCGATAGATACGCAGTATTTT
CASSSAGAIDTQYF
>TRBD2|TRBJ2-5|few|TRBV5-6
TGTGCCAGCAGCTTCCTCCCGCGGACTAGCGGGGGGGGGTACCAAGAGACCCAGTACTTC
CASSFLPRTSGGGYQETQYF
>NA|TRBJ2-2|NA|TRBV12-5
TGTGCTAGTTCACCAGGGACACACTATAGAGGGGAGCTGTTTTTT
CASSPGTHYRGELFF
>NA|TRBJ1-5|few|TRBV3-1
TGTGCCAGCAGCCCAGAGCGGGGAAGCAATCAGCCCCAGCATTTT
CASSPERGSNQPQHF
>NA|TRBJ2-1|NA|TRBV6-5
TGTGCCAGCAGTTACGCCAGGTTCAATGAGCAGTTCTTC
CASSYARFNEQFF
>TRBD1|TRBJ1-2|many|TRBV27
TGTGCCAGCAGTTTCGCACAGGGGACCGCGAATTTCTATGGCTACACCTTC
CASSFAQGTANFYGYTF
>NA|TRBJ2-7|few|TRBV29-1
TGCAGCGTTCGAGGGGGGGCCTCCTACGAGCAGTACTTC
CSVRGGASYEQYF
>NA|TRBJ2-6|once|TRBV6-2/TRBV6-3
TGTGCCAGCAGTTACATGGGGCCTGGGGCCAACGTCCTGACTTTC
CASSYMGPGANVLTF
>TRBD2|TRBJ2-3|NA|TRBV7-2
TGTGCCAGCAGCTTAGGGATAGCGGGTTACTCAGATACGCAGTATTTT
CASSLGIAGYSDTQYF
>NA|TRBJ2-2|many|TRBV14
TGTGCCAGCAGCCCATGGACAGTGGACACCGGGGAGCTGTTTTTT
CASSPWTVDTGELFF
>NA|TRBJ1-5|NA|TRBV20-1
TGCAGTCCCTGGCAGAATAGCGATCAGCCCCAGCATTTT
CSPWQNSDQPQHF